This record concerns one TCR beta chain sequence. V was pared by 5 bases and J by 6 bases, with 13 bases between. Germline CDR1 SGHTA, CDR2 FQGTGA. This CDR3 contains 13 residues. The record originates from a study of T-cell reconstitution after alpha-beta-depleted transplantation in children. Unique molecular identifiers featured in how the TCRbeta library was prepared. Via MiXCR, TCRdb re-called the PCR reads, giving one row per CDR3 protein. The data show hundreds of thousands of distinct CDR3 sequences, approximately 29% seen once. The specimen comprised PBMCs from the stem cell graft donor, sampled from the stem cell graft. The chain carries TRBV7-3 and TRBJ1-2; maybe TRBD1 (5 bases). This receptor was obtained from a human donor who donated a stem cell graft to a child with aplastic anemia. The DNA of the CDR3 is TGTGCCAGCAGCCCCGTAGGAGGGGATGGCTACACCTTC. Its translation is CASSPVGGDGYTF. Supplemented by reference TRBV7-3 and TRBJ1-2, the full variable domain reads GAGVSQTPSNKVTEKGKYVELRCDPISGHTALYWYRQSLGQGPEFLIYFQGTGAADDSGLPNDRFFAVRPEGSVSTLKIQRTERGDSAVYLCASSPVGGDGYTFGSGTRLTVV.